The clone carrying this T cell receptor beta chain was observed at least ten times. Its antigen is currently unknown. This record comes from a study of regulatory T cells in long-lasting Graves disease. Arm-PCR with iRepertoire HTBI primers amplified the CDR3 regions for these TCR beta libraries. TCRdb called the multiplex PCR reads again in MiXCR, with one record for every CDR3 protein. Of around 500,000 distinct CDR3 sequences listed, around 15% are singletons. Study findings and constraints: Persistent Graves' patients possessed reduced TCR diversity relative to recently diagnosed ones.

Time point here: newly diagnosed GD, antithyroid drugs for less than 3 months. PBMC RNA was the source of the TCR library. The same specimen was also included in a second study, on T cells in Graves' hyperthyroidism and ophthalmopathy. This second study says: Carried out on the TCR CDR3, a first-round RT-PCR used the HTBI primer set. Among clonotypes expanded in thyroid above 0.001, most were also found in blood.

Sequenced here: peripheral blood mononuclear cells (PBMCs), sampled at new diagnosis, from a patient treated with antithyroid drugs. This clonotype was sampled from a woman aged 35-65 years with Graves disease.

The CDR3 DNA reads TGTGCCAGTAGTTTGACAGCAAATGAAAAACTGTTTTTT. Translated, it gives CASSLTANEKLFF. The chain couples TRBV19 to TRBJ1-4, with a weak D call TRBD1 (5 bases). Between the trimmed V and J ends, which lost 5 bases and 5 bases, there was a span of 9 bases. The CDR3 covers 13 residues. Germline V gives CDR1 LNHDA, CDR2 SQIVND (reference sequence).